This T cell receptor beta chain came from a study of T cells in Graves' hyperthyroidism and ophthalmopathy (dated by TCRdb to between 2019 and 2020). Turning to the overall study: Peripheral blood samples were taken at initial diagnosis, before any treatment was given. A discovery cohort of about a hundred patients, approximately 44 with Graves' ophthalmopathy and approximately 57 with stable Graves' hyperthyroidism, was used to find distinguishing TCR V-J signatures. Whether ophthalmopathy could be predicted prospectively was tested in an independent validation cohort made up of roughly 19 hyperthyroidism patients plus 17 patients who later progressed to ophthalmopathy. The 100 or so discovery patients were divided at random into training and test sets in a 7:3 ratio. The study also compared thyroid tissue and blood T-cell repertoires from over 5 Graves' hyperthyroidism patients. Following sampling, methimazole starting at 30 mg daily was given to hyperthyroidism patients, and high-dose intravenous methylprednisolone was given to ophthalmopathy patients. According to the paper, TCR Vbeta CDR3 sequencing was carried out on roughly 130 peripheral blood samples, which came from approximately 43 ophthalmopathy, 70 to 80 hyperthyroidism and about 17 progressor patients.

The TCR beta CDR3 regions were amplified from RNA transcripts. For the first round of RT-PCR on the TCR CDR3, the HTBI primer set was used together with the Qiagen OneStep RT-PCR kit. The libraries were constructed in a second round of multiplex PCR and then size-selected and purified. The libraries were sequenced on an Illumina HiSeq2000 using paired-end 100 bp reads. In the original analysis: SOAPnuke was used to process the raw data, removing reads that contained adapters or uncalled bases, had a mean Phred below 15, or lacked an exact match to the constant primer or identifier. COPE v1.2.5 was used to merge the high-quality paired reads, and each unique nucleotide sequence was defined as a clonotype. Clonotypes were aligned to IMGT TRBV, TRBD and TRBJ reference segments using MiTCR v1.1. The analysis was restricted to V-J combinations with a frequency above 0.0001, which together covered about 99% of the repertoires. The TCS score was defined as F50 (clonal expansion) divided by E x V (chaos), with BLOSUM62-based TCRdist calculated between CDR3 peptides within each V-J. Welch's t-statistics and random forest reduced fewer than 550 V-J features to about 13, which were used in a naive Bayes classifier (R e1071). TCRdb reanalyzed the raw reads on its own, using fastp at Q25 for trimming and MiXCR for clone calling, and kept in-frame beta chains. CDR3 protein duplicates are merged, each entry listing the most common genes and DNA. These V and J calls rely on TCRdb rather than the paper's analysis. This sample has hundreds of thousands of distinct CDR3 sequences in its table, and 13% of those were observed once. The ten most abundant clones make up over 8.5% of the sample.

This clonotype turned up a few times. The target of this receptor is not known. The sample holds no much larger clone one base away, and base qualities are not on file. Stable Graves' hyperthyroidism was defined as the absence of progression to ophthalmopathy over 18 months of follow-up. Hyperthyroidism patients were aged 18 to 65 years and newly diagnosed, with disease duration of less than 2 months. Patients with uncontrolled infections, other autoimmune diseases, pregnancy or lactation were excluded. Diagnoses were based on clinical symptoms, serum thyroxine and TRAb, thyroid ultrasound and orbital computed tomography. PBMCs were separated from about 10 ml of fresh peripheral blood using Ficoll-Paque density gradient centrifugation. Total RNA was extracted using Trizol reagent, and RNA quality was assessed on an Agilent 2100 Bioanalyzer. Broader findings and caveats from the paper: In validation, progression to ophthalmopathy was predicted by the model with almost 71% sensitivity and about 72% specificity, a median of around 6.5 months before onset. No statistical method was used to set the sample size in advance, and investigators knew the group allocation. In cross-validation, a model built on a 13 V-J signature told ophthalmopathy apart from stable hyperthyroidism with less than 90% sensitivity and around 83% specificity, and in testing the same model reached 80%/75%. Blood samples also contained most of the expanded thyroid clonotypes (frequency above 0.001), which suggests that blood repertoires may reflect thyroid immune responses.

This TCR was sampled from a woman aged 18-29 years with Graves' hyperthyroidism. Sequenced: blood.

Here the CDR3 is given as CASSYSYRLAKNIQYF. In nucleotides, the sequence is TGTGCCAGCAGTTACTCTTACCGTCTGGCCAAAAACATTCAGTACTTC. The receptor chain draws on TRBV6-5 and TRBJ2-4; the D segment cannot be called with confidence. The V end loses 0 bases and the J end loses 1 base, and a stretch of 10 bases separates them. There are 16 amino acids in the CDR3, from cysteine to phenylalanine inclusive. The retained sequence is limited to the CDR3, 48 bases, with the frame set at the first base. CDR1 is given as MNHEY and CDR2 as SVGAGI, both from the germline V gene.